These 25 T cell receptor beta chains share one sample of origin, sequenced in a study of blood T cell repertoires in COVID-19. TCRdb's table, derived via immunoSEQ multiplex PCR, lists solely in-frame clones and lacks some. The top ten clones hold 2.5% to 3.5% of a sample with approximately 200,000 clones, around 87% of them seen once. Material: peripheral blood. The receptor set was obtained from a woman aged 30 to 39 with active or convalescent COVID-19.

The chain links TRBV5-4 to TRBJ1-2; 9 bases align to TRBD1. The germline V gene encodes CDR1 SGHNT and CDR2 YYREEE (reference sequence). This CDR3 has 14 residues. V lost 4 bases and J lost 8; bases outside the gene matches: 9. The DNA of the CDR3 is TGTGCCAGCAGCCCCTGGACAGGGGACTTCGGCTACACCTTC. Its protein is CASSPWTGDFGYTF.

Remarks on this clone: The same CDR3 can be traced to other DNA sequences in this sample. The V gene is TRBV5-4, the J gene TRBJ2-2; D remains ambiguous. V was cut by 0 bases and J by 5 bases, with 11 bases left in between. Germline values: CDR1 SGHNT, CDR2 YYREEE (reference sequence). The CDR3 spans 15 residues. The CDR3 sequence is CASSLGPLNTGELFF. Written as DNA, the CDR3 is TGTGCCAGCAGCTTGGGTCCTCTTAATACCGGGGAGCTGTTTTTT.

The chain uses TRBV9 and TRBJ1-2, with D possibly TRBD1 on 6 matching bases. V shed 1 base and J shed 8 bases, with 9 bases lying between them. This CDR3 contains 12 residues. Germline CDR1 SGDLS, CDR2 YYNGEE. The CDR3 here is CASSVSGQGYTF. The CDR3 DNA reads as TGTGCCAGCAGCGTATCAGGACAGGGCTACACCTTC.

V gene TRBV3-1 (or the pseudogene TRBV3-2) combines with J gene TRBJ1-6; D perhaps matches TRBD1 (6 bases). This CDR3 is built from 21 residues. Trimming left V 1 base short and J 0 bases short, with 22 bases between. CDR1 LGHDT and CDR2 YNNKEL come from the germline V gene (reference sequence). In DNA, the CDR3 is TGTGCCAGCAGCCAAGTTCACCACGAAAACAGGGAGGGCTCCTATAATTCACCCCTCCACTTT. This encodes CASSQVHHENREGSYNSPLHF.

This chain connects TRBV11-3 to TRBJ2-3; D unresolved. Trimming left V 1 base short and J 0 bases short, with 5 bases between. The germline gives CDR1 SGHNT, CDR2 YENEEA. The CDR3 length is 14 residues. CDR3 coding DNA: TGTGCCAGCAGCTTAGGGAGAAGCACAGATACGCAGTATTTT. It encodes CASSLGRSTDTQYF.

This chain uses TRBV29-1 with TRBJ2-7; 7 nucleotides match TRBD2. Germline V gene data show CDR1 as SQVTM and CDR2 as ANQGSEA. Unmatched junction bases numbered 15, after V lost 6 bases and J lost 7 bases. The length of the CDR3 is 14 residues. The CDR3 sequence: CSVDAYGASGEQYF. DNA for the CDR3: TGCAGCGTGGACGCCTACGGGGCTAGCGGTGAGCAGTACTTC.

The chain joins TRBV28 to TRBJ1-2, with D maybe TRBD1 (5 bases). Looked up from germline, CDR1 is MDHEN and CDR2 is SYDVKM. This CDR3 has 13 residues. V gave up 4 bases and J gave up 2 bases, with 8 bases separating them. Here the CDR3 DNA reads TGTGCCAGCAGTTCAGGGCGGAACTATGGCTACACCTTC. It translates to CASSSGRNYGYTF.

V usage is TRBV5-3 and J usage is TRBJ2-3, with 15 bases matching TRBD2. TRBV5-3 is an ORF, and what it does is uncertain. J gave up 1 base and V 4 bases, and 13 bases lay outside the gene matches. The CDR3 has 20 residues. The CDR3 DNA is TGTGCCAGAAGCCCCTCCGGACTAGCGGGAGGGAGGGGGGGCACAGATACGCAGTATTTT. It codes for CARSPSGLAGGRGGTDTQYF.

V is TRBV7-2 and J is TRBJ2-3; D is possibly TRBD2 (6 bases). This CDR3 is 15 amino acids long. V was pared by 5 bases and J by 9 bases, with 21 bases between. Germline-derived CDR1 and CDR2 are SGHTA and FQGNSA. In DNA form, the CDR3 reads TGTGCCAGCAGCCCAGAGGGACTCCTACAACGAACGCAGTATTTT. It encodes CASSPEGLLQRTQYF.

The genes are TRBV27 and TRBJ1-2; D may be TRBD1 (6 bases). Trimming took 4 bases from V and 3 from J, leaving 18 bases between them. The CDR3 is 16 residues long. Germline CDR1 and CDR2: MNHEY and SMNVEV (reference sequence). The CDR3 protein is CASSSAGTTKHYGYTF. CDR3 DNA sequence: TGTGCCAGCAGTTCCGCCGGGACAACAAAACACTATGGCTACACCTTC.

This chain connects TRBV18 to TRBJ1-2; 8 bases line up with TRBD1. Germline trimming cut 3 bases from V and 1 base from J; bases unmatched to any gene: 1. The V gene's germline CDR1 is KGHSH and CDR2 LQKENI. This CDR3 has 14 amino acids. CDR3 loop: CASSPGQDNYGYTF. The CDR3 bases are TGTGCCAGCTCACCGGGACAGGATAACTATGGCTACACCTTC.

The CDR3 is CASTVRGENIQYF. DNA of the CDR3: TGTGCCAGCACCGTACGGGGAGAAAACATTCAGTACTTC. This chain joins TRBV28 and TRBJ2-4, with D possibly being TRBD2 (5 bases). The CDR3 consists of 13 residues. The germline V and J ends were trimmed by 7 bases and 5 bases, with 12 bases remaining between them. Germline V gives CDR1 MDHEN, CDR2 SYDVKM.

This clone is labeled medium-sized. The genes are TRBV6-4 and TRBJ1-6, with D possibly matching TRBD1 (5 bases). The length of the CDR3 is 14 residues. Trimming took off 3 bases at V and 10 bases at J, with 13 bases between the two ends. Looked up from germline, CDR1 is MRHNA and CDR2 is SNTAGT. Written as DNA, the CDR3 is TGTGCCAGCAGTGATGGGGGGGAAAACTCACCCCTCCACTTT. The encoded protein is CASSDGGENSPLHF.

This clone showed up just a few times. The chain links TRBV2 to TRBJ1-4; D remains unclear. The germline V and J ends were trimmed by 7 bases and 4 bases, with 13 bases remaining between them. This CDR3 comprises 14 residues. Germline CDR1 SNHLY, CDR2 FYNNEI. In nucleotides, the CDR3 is TGTGCCAGCACCAGACAAAACGATAATGAAAAACTGTTTTTT. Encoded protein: CASTRQNDNEKLFF.

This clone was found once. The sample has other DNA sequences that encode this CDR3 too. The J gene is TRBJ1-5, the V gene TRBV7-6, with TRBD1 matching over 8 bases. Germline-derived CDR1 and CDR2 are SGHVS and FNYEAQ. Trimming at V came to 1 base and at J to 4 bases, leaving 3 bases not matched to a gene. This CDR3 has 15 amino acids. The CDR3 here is CASSLGQGRNQPQHF. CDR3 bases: TGTGCCAGCAGCTTAGGACAGGGGCGGAATCAGCCCCAGCATTTT.

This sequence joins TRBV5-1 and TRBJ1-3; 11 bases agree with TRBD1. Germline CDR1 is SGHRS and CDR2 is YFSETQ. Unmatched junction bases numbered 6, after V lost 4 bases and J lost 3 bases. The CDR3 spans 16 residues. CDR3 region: CASSLRTGGVGNTIYF. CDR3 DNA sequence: TGCGCCAGCAGCCTCAGGACAGGGGGCGTTGGAAACACCATATATTTT.

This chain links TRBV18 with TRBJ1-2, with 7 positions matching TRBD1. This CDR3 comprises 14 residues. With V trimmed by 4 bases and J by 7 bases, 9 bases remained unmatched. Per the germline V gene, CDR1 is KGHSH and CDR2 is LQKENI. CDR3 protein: CASSLMTGSSGYTF. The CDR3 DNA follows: TGTGCCAGCTCACTTATGACAGGGTCTTCTGGCTACACCTTC.

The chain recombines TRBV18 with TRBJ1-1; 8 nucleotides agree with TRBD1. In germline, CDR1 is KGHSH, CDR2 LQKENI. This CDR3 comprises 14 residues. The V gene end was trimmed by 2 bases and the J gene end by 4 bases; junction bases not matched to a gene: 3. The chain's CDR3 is CASSPEQGVTEAFF. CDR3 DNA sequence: TGTGCCAGCTCACCAGAACAGGGGGTCACTGAAGCTTTCTTT.

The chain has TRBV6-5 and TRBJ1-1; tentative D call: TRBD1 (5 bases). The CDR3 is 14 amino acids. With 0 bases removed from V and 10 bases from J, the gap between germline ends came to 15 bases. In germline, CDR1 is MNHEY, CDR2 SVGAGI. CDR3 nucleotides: TGTGCCAGCAGTTACTCGACAGTACTGTCTACAGCTTTCTTT. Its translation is CASSYSTVLSTAFF.

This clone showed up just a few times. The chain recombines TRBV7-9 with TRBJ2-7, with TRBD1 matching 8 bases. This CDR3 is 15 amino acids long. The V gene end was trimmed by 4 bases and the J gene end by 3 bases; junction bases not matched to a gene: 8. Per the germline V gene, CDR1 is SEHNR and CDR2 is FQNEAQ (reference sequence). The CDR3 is CASSSRDRTVYEQYF. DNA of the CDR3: TGTGCCAGCAGCTCTCGGGACAGGACAGTCTACGAGCAGTACTTC.

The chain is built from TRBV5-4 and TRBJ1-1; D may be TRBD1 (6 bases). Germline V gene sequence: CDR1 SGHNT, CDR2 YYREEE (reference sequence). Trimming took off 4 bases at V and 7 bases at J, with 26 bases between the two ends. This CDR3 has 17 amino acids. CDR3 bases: TGTGCCAGCAGCACACTTGACAGGTCCAGCAGCATCGGTGAAGCTTTCTTT. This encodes CASSTLDRSSSIGEAFF.

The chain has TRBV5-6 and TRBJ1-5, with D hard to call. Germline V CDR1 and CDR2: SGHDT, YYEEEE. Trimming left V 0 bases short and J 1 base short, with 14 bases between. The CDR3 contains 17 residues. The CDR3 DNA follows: TGTGCCAGCAGCTTGGCCGTTTCAAGCGGCAGCAATCAGCCCCAGCATTTT. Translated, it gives CASSLAVSSGSNQPQHF.

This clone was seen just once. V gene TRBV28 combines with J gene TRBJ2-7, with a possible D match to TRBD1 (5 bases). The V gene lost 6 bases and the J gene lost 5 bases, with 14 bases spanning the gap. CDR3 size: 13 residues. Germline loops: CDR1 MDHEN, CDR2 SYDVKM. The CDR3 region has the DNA TGTGCCAGCAGCGTAAAAAGGGGTAACGAGCAGTACTTC. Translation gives CASSVKRGNEQYF.

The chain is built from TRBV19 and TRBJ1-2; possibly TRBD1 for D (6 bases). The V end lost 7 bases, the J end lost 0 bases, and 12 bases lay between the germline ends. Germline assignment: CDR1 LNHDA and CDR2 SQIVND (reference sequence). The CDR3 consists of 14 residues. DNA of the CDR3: TGTGCCAGTACCAAGACAGGCCCTAACTATGGCTACACCTTC. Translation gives CASTKTGPNYGYTF.

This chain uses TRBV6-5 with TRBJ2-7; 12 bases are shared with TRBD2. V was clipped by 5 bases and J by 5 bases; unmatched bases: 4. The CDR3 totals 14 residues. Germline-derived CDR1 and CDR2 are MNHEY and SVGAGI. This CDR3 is CASSILAGGHEQYF. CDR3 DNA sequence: TGTGCCAGCAGTATACTAGCGGGAGGCCACGAGCAGTACTTC.